One sample yielded the 20 T cell receptor beta chains listed below, sequenced in a study of OX40 agonist ivuxolimab in advanced cancers. Here immunoSEQ multiplex PCR was the method, and the copy in TCRdb shows in-frame clones only, minus some. The sample includes 35,000 to 45,000 clones, 70% to 85% of them seen just once. Source: CD4+ or CD8+ T cells sorted from blood, taken in a trial of the OX40 agonist ivuxolimab. The receptors come from an adult with an advanced solid tumor such as melanoma, head and neck, liver or kidney cancer.

This sequence joins TRBV19 and TRBJ1-5; D ambiguous. Per germline, CDR1 LNHDA and CDR2 SQIVND (reference sequence). This CDR3 comprises 14 residues. Trimming pared 0 bases from V and 4 bases from J, leaving 7 bases between. This chain's CDR3 is CASSIDPINQPQHF. CDR3 in DNA: TGTGCCAGTAGTATAGACCCAATTAATCAGCCCCAGCATTTT.

The rearrangement links TRBV10-3 to TRBJ1-2, with 8 bases matching TRBD1. The germline V gene encodes CDR1 ENHRY and CDR2 SYGVKD. J gave up 2 bases and V 4 bases, and 0 bases lay outside the gene matches. This CDR3 contains 13 residues. CDR3 residues: CAISAGGNYGYTF. The CDR3 nucleotides read TGTGCCATCAGTGCAGGGGGCAACTATGGCTACACCTTC.

V and J are TRBV4-1 and TRBJ2-7, with D unclear. CDR1 is MGHRA, CDR2 YSYEKL, per germline. The CDR3 has 13 residues. V shed 4 bases and J shed 2 bases, with 9 bases lying between them. This chain's CDR3 is CASSPRQAYEQYF. The CDR3, as DNA: TGCGCCAGCAGCCCGCGACAAGCCTACGAGCAGTACTTC.

The V call is TRBV4-1, the J call TRBJ1-3, with D maybe TRBD1 (6 bases). Per germline, CDR1 MGHRA and CDR2 YSYEKL. Trimming took 2 bases from V and 2 from J, leaving 10 bases between them. The CDR3 contains 15 residues. CDR3: CASSQTGGAGNTIYF. The CDR3 DNA is TGCGCCAGCAGCCAAACTGGGGGCGCTGGAAACACCATATATTTT.

The chain carries TRBV2 and TRBJ2-7, with D possibly matching TRBD2 (5 bases). CDR3 size: 14 residues. Germline CDR1 and CDR2: SNHLY and FYNNEI. Trimming shortened V by 0 bases and J by 2 bases, and 8 bases separated the two germline ends. The CDR3 loop is CASSEASVPYEQYF. The CDR3 bases are TGTGCCAGCAGTGAAGCTAGCGTACCCTACGAGCAGTACTTC.

The rearrangement joins TRBV11-1 to TRBJ2-1; D unresolved. The CDR3 is 14 residues long. Per germline, CDR1 SGHAT and CDR2 FQDESV (reference sequence). V was shortened by 0 bases and J by 4 bases, with 7 bases between the two germline ends. The CDR3 sequence: CASSLALEYNEQFF. DNA for the CDR3: TGTGCCAGCAGCTTAGCTCTGGAGTACAATGAGCAGTTCTTC.

The chain combines TRBV6-5 with TRBJ1-1; TRBD1 matches at 8 bases. This CDR3 is built from 16 residues. V gave up 0 bases and J gave up 4 bases; unmatched junction bases: 7. Germline V gene data show CDR1 as MNHEY and CDR2 as SVGAGI. This CDR3 reads CASSYSSRTGSTEAFF. The CDR3 DNA sequence: TGTGCCAGCAGTTACTCGTCCCGGACAGGGAGCACTGAAGCTTTCTTT.

This clone is classed as medium-sized. The chain has TRBV7-9 and TRBJ2-2, with 9 bases identical to TRBD2. The V and J ends lost 4 bases and 1 base, in that order; junction bases with no gene match: 7. CDR3 size: 17 residues. CDR1 and CDR2 from the germline V gene are SEHNR and FQNEAQ (reference sequence). The DNA of the CDR3 is TGTGCCAGCAGCTCCTGGACACTAGCGGGGAACACCGGGGAGCTGTTTTTT. Protein: CASSSWTLAGNTGELFF.

This clone was seen more than once but under ten times. J is TRBJ2-7 and V is TRBV10-1; 7 nucleotides match TRBD2. Germline V lookup: CDR1 WNHNN, CDR2 SYGVQD (reference sequence). This CDR3 has 15 amino acids. Losses at the gene ends were 1 base for V and 6 bases for J; bases not matched to a gene: 9. CDR3 DNA sequence: TGCGCCAGCAGTGAGTTGGCGGGAGACCAAGGCGAGCAGTACTTC. The encoded protein is CASSELAGDQGEQYF.

The chain is built from TRBV29-1 and TRBJ2-5; 9 bases line up with TRBD1. The J call is uncertain, as TRBJ2-7 better fits the DNA end. The CDR3 has 11 residues. In germline, CDR1 is SQVTM, CDR2 ANQGSEA. The CDR3 spells CSAGQGYEQYF. The CDR3 DNA reads TGCAGCGCGGGACAGGGTTACGAGCAGTACTTC.

This clone was observed a handful of times. J is TRBJ1-2 and V is TRBV15, with 9 bases identical to TRBD1. Per germline, CDR1 LNHNV and CDR2 YYDKDF (reference sequence). Trimming cost V 8 bases and J 1 base; bases outside gene matches: 5. This CDR3 is 14 amino acids long. The CDR3 nucleotides read TGTGCCACCCGGCGACAGGGGGTTAACTATGGCTACACCTTC. As protein: CATRRQGVNYGYTF. The full variable domain, its missing parts supplied by reference TRBV15 and TRBJ1-2, is DAMVIQNPRYQVTQFGKPVTLSCSQTLNHNVMYWYQQKSSQAPKLLFHYYDKDFNNEADTPDNFQSRRPNTSFCFLDIRSPGLGDTAMYLCATRRQGVNYGYTFGSGTRLTVV.

This sequence joins TRBV9 and TRBJ2-3, with TRBD2 matching 10 bases. The CDR3 length is 15 residues. CDR1 and CDR2 (germline): SGDLS, YYNGEE. With V trimmed by 3 bases and J by 3 bases, 4 bases remained unmatched. This chain's CDR3 is CASSAGLAVTDTQYF. Here the CDR3 DNA reads TGTGCCAGCAGCGCAGGACTAGCGGTGACAGATACGCAGTATTTT.

V usage is TRBV5-1 and J usage is TRBJ2-2; D is unclear. This CDR3 comprises 19 residues. Germline V gene sequence: CDR1 SGHRS, CDR2 YFSETQ. The V and J ends lost 2 bases and 1 base respectively, with 21 bases between them. The CDR3 DNA is TGCGCCAGCAGCTTAAGTATAGCCCGGGCGGTAGAGAACACCGGGGAGCTGTTTTTT. It translates to CASSLSIARAVENTGELFF.

The rearrangement links TRBV7-2 to TRBJ2-7; 7 bases match TRBD2. The CDR3 length is 12 residues. Germline V gene sequence: CDR1 SGHTA, CDR2 FQGNSA. V lost 4 bases, J lost 6 bases, and 3 bases stayed unmatched. The CDR3 sequence: CASSWGGVEQYF. The DNA of the CDR3 is TGTGCCAGCAGCTGGGGAGGGGTCGAGCAGTACTTC.

The chain joins TRBV6-5 to TRBJ1-2, with D unclear. The V end lost 6 bases, the J end lost 2 bases, and 7 bases lay between the germline ends. The CDR3 contains 12 residues. Germline V gene lookup returns CDR1 MNHEY and CDR2 SVGAGI. This CDR3 reads CASRQINYGYTF. CDR3 bases: TGTGCCAGCAGACAGATAAACTATGGCTACACCTTC.

The CDR3 protein is CASSQDMASGETQYF. CDR3 in DNA: TGCGCCAGCAGCCAAGATATGGCTAGCGGGGAGACCCAGTACTTC. The chain recombines TRBV4-3 with TRBJ2-5; 8 bases are shared with TRBD2. Germline V gives CDR1 LGHNA, CDR2 YSLEER. The V and J ends lost 0 bases and 5 bases, in that order; junction bases with no gene match: 5. The CDR3 contains 15 residues.

The V and J genes are TRBV28 and TRBJ1-2, with D possibly matching TRBD1 (5 bases). The length of the CDR3 is 14 residues. Germline lookup yields CDR1 MDHEN and CDR2 SYDVKM. V was trimmed by 6 bases and J by 4 bases, leaving 15 bases between them. The CDR3 loop reads CASSLLQGSYGYTF. CDR3 in DNA: TGTGCCAGCAGCCTCCTCCAGGGATCCTATGGCTACACCTTC.

The CDR3 is CASSSDRVGYQWNTEAFF. In nucleotides, the CDR3 is TGTGCCAGCAGTTCCGACAGGGTAGGATATCAGTGGAACACTGAAGCTTTCTTT. The chain has TRBV28 and TRBJ1-1; 7 bases map to TRBD1. This CDR3 has 18 residues. The germline gives CDR1 MDHEN, CDR2 SYDVKM. The junction had 15 bases not matched to a gene; V was cut back by 4 bases and J by 1 base.

This clone was found once. The chain employs TRBV5-4 and TRBJ2-2; no firm D call. Per germline, CDR1 SGHNT and CDR2 YYREEE (reference sequence). The CDR3 consists of 16 residues. Trimming took off 4 bases at V and 8 bases at J, with 21 bases between the two ends. The CDR3 region has the DNA TGTGCCAGCAGCCTCCCTGATTCCCCGAACAAAGGGGAGCTGTTTTTT. Its translation: CASSLPDSPNKGELFF.

This chain connects TRBV6-5 to TRBJ2-5; the D is unclear. V lost 2 bases and J lost 5, with 3 bases in between. This CDR3 region has 11 residues. Germline V CDR1 and CDR2: MNHEY, SVGAGI. In DNA form, the CDR3 reads TGTGCCAGCAGTTACGGGGAGACCCAGTACTTC. It codes for CASSYGETQYF.